The present entry profiles one TCR beta chain with its context. Assay: immunoSEQ multiplex PCR; the TCRdb copy retains only in-frame clones and omits some. The data show roughly 86,000 clones, with 80% to 90% seen just once and approximately 30% held by the top ten. V was cut by 0 bases and J by 0 bases, with 11 bases left in between. CDR1 and CDR2 from the germline V gene are SQVTM and ANQGSEA. The CDR3 totals 15 residues. These data come from a study of T cell responses to AZD1222 COVID-19 vaccine. The clonotype comes from an adult in good health. Material: peripheral blood, obtained on day 0 of AZD1222 vaccination. The V call is TRBV29-1, the J call TRBJ2-5; D is unresolved. The CDR3 is CSVEDFWQNQETQYF. CDR3 bases: TGCAGCGTTGAAGATTTCTGGCAGAACCAAGAGACCCAGTACTTC. The full variable domain, its missing parts supplied by reference TRBV29-1 and TRBJ2-5, is SAVISQKPSRDICQRGTSLTIQCQVDSQVTMMFWYRQQPGQSLTLIATANQGSEATYESGFVIDKFPISRPNLTFSTLTVSNMSPEDSSIYLCSVEDFWQNQETQYFGPGTRLLVL.